Following are 32 T cell receptor beta chains from one sample sequenced in a study of monozygotic twins with inflammatory bowel disease. One entry per CDR3 protein, without DNA, is what TCRdb gives after re-calling the 5' RACE reads. The sample yields approximately 400,000 distinct CDR3 sequences, of which the top ten take up more than 2%. Source material: blood. Every receptor here comes from a human donor with ulcerative colitis or Crohn's disease, or a healthy co-twin of an affected twin (not recorded which).

The chain joins TRBV5-1 to TRBJ2-7. This CDR3 is built from 14 residues. Germline-derived CDR1 and CDR2 are SGHRS and YFSETQ. The CDR3 loop is CASSPRDTNYEQYF.

The chain joins TRBV7-6 to TRBJ2-2; TCRdb indicates TRBD2, and absent DNA this call remains unverified. Germline V gives CDR1 SGHVS, CDR2 FNYEAQ. The CDR3 has 17 residues. The chain's CDR3 is CASSLARGLASTGELFF.

The chain links TRBV24-1 to TRBJ1-1; TCRdb picks TRBD1, but there is no DNA to check that call. The germline CDR1 and CDR2 sequences are KGHDR and SFDVKD. CDR3 length: 11 amino acids. The CDR3: CATSDHTGAFF.

The gene calls are TRBV6-1 and TRBJ1-1. Germline V CDR1 and CDR2: MNHNS, SASEGT. This CDR3 has 16 amino acids. The CDR3 protein is CASIGDLLIWDTEAFF.

The genes are TRBV15 and TRBJ1-2; TCRdb indicates TRBD1, and absent DNA this call remains unverified. The germline V gene has CDR1 LNHNV and CDR2 YYDKDF (reference sequence). This CDR3 region has 14 residues. The CDR3 protein is CATSRRDREGGYTF.

CDR3 amino acids: CASSQGQVAYEQYF. The rearrangement links TRBV3-1 to TRBJ2-7; TCRdb's D gene call, TRBD1, goes unchecked for lack of DNA. The CDR3 has 14 amino acids. Per the germline V gene, CDR1 is LGHDT and CDR2 is YNNKEL (reference sequence).

The chain is built from TRBV6-1 and TRBJ2-5; TCRdb lists TRBD1, though no DNA is available to test this call. Germline-derived CDR1 and CDR2 are MNHNS and SASEGT. The CDR3 is 14 residues long. CDR3 residues: CASRGPGIAETQYF.

J is TRBJ1-1 and V is TRBV7-9; as DNA is missing, the TRBD1 call by TCRdb cannot be tested. Per germline, CDR1 SEHNR and CDR2 FQNEAQ (reference sequence). The CDR3 consists of 13 residues. Here the CDR3 reads CASIHTGDTEAFF.

V gene TRBV29-1 combines with J gene TRBJ2-7; as DNA is missing, the TRBD1 call by TCRdb cannot be tested. Looked up from germline, CDR1 is SQVTM and CDR2 is ANQGSEA. This CDR3 is 13 amino acids long. CDR3 amino acids: CSVESTQGNEQYF.

The chain uses TRBV19 and TRBJ2-2. The CDR3 loop spans 14 amino acids. CDR1 is LNHDA, CDR2 SQIVND, per germline (reference sequence). The CDR3 loop is CASSIGSRTGELFF.

V usage is TRBV28 and J usage is TRBJ1-5. The germline gives CDR1 MDHEN, CDR2 SYDVKM. This CDR3 is 13 amino acids long. CDR3 sequence reads: CASRWTADQPQHF.

The chain recombines TRBV9 with TRBJ2-5; the D gene TCRdb calls, TRBD2, cannot be checked with no DNA. Per germline, CDR1 SGDLS and CDR2 YYNGEE. The CDR3 has 17 residues. CDR3 amino acids: CASSEGTSGGYQETQYF.

The chain couples TRBV20-1 to TRBJ1-3. The length of the CDR3 is 12 residues. Germline CDR1 DFQATT, CDR2 SNEGSKA (reference sequence). The chain's CDR3 is CSAPSVGNTIYF.

V gene TRBV5-1 combines with J gene TRBJ2-1. Germline CDR1 is SGHRS and CDR2 is YFSETQ. The CDR3 has 15 amino acids. The CDR3 sequence: CASSQPQDPYNEQFF.

CDR3 loop: CSADRSSYNEQFF. The J gene is TRBJ2-1, the V gene TRBV29-1. The V gene's germline CDR1 is SQVTM and CDR2 ANQGSEA. The CDR3 runs 13 residues.

The chain recombines TRBV20-1 with TRBJ2-7. Germline loops: CDR1 DFQATT, CDR2 SNEGSKA (reference sequence). The CDR3 sequence is 11 residues long. The CDR3: CSARAYYEQYF.

The chain carries TRBV9 and TRBJ2-5; the D gene TCRdb calls, TRBD2, cannot be checked with no DNA. Germline loops: CDR1 SGDLS, CDR2 YYNGEE. The CDR3 runs to 14 residues. The CDR3 loop reads CASSVAVGEETQYF.

J is TRBJ2-4 and V is TRBV7-2; TCRdb's D call, TRBD2, is unchecked because there is no DNA. CDR1 is SGHTA and CDR2 is FQGNSA in the germline V gene. The CDR3 consists of 16 residues. The CDR3: CASSLSGRRSKNIQYF.

The rearrangement links TRBV5-1 to TRBJ1-1. The CDR3 is 13 residues long. The germline gives CDR1 SGHRS, CDR2 YFSETQ. The CDR3 is CASRGPSQTEAFF.

The chain links TRBV20-1 to TRBJ2-3; TCRdb outputs TRBD1, but without DNA this stays unchecked. The germline CDR1 and CDR2 sequences are DFQATT and SNEGSKA (reference sequence). The CDR3 is 14 amino acids. CDR3 sequence reads: CSATPGEGKDTQYF.

J is TRBJ2-3 and V is TRBV9; TCRdb returns TRBD2, unconfirmable since there is no DNA. This CDR3 region has 16 residues. From germline, CDR1 is SGDLS and CDR2 YYNGEE. The CDR3 sequence is CASSVRREEFSDTQYF.

The V and J genes are TRBV5-5 and TRBJ2-3; TCRdb calls TRBD2, which cannot be checked without DNA. The CDR3 runs to 16 residues. CDR1 and CDR2 (germline): SGHKS, YYEKEE (reference sequence). The CDR3 region is CASSPFYGTSTDTQYF.

This chain uses TRBV19 with TRBJ2-7. The CDR3 loop spans 15 amino acids. Germline assignment: CDR1 LNHDA and CDR2 SQIVND (reference sequence). CDR3 amino acids: CASSIDSALAYEQYF.

This sequence joins TRBV5-1 and TRBJ2-1; lacking DNA, the TRBD2 call made by TCRdb goes unchecked. There are 17 residues in the CDR3. Germline values: CDR1 SGHRS, CDR2 YFSETQ. Here the CDR3 reads CASSFTLLAGVSNEQFF.

J is TRBJ1-2 and V is TRBV6-6. Germline V gives CDR1 MNHNY, CDR2 SVGAGI (reference sequence). The CDR3 is 12 amino acids. Here the CDR3 reads CASTLRWGGYTF.

The rearrangement uses TRBV20-1 and TRBJ1-4. CDR1 is DFQATT and CDR2 is SNEGSKA in the germline V gene (reference sequence). This CDR3 has 13 residues. The chain's CDR3 is CSASPASHEKLFF.

This chain joins TRBV5-1 and TRBJ1-5; TCRdb lists TRBD1, though no DNA is available to test this call. There are 14 residues in the CDR3. Germline lookup yields CDR1 SGHRS and CDR2 YFSETQ. CDR3 in amino acids: CASSLEGGRQPQHF.

This sequence joins TRBV20-1 and TRBJ2-3; TCRdb picks TRBD2, but there is no DNA to check that call. Looked up from germline, CDR1 is DFQATT and CDR2 is SNEGSKA (reference sequence). The CDR3 sequence is 15 residues long. CDR3 in amino acids: CSAPLRAGFTDTQYF.

V is TRBV5-1 and J is TRBJ2-2; TCRdb's assignment of TRBD1 cannot be checked, as there is no DNA. This CDR3 is 15 amino acids long. Per the germline V gene, CDR1 is SGHRS and CDR2 is YFSETQ. CDR3 region: CASGHQSGGTGELFF. The variable domain in full, completed from reference TRBV5-1 and TRBJ2-2, reads KAGVTQTPRYLIKTRGQQVTLSCSPISGHRSVSWYQQTPGQGLQFLFEYFSETQRNKGNFPGRFSGRQFSNSRSEMNVSTLELGDSALYLCASGHQSGGTGELFFGEGSRLTVL.

The chain recombines TRBV30 with TRBJ1-1. Per germline, CDR1 GTSNPN and CDR2 SVGIG (reference sequence). The CDR3 covers 12 residues. The CDR3 reads CARREGNTEAFF.

The chain carries TRBV20-1 and TRBJ2-1; the D gene TCRdb calls, TRBD1, cannot be checked with no DNA. CDR1 and CDR2 from the germline V gene are DFQATT and SNEGSKA (reference sequence). CDR3 length: 12 amino acids. The CDR3 is CSASTAANEQFF.

The chain has TRBV5-1 and TRBJ1-1; TCRdb reports TRBD1, a call that lacks DNA to check it against. Germline CDR1 and CDR2: SGHRS and YFSETQ. The CDR3 totals 17 residues. CDR3: CASSSGDRGYQNTEAFF.